The clone carrying this T cell receptor (beta chain) was observed a single time. The antigen remains undetermined. This specimen belongs to a study of vaccination effects on CD4 cells after COVID-19. As for the study in general: Antigen-specific CD4+ T cells expanded by the ViraFEST assay with viral peptide pools were then sequenced. Study-level results: Cross-reactivity toward common cold coronaviruses was confined to only 1 of 255 vaccine-induced clones in healthy vaccinees.

This CDR3 is 14 amino acids long. Germline V gene data show CDR1 as LGHDT and CDR2 as YNNKEL (reference sequence). Trimming took off 11 bases at V and 2 bases at J, with 17 bases between the two ends. After roughly eleven days in culture, the CD4+ T cells were isolated. Each person got two doses of an mRNA SARS-CoV-2 vaccine, BNT162b2 or mRNA-1273. Absence of prior SARS-CoV-2 infection characterized the vaccine recipients, who showed negative nucleocapsid antibodies. The authors exchanged half the medium for IL-2 medium on days 3 and 7. Repertoires were generated with immunoSEQ multiplex PCR, while TCRdb's copy carries only in-frame clones and drops some. Seen here are over 45,000 clones, roughly two thirds observed once, and the top ten hold 6.5% to 8.5%.

This rearrangement joins TRBV3-1 (or the pseudogene TRBV3-2) to TRBJ2-3; D uncertain. The sequences come from CD4+ T cells from PBMCs cultured without peptide, collected after COVID-19 vaccination. This sequence originates from a human donor who received a COVID-19 vaccine. The DNA of the CDR3 is TGTGCCGTTGGGAAAACGACCCTCACAGATACGCAGTATTTT. Protein product: CAVGKTTLTDTQYF.